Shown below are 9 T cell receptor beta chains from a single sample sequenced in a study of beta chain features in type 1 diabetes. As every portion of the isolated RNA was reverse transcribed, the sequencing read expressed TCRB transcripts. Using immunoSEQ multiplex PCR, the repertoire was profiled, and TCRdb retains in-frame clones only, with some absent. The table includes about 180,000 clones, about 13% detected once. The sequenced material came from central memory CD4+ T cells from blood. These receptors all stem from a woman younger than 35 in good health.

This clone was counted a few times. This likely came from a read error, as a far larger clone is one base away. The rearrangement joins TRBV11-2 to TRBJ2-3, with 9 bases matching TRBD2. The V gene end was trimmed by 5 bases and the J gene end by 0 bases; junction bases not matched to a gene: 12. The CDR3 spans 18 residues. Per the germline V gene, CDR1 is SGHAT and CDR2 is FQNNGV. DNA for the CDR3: TGTGCCAGCAGCCAAGATGGAGTAGCGGGAGCGAGCACAGATACGCAGTATTTT. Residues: CASSQDGVAGASTDTQYF.

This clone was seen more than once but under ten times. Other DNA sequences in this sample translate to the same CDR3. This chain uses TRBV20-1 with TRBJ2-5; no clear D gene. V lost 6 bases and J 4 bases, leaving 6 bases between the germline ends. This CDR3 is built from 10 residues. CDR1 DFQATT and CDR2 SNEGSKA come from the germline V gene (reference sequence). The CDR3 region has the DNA TGCAGTGCCCCCCGAGAGACCCAGTACTTC. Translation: CSAPRETQYF.

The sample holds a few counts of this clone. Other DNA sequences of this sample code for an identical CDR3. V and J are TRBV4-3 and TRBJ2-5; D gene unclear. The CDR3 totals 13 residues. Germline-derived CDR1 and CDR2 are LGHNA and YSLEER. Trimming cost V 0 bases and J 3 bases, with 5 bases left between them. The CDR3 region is CASSQDREETQYF. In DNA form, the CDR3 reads TGCGCCAGCAGCCAAGATCGGGAAGAGACCCAGTACTTC.

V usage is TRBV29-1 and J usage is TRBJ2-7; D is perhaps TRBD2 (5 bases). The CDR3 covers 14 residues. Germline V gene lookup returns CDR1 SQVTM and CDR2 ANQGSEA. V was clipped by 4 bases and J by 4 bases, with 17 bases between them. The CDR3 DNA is TGCAGCGTTGTCCCGACCAGGAGGAGTTACGAGCAGTACTTC. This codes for CSVVPTRRSYEQYF.

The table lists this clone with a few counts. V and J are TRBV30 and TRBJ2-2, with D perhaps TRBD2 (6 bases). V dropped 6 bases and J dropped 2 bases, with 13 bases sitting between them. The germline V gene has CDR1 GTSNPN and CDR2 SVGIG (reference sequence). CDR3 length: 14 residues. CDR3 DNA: TGTGCCTGTTCCCCACTAGCCAACACCGGGGAGCTGTTTTTT. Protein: CACSPLANTGELFF. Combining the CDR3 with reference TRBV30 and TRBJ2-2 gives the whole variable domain SQTIHQWPATLVQPVGSPLSLECTVEGTSNPNLYWYRQAAGRGLQLLFYSVGIGQISSEVPQNLSASRPQDRQFILSSKKLLLSDSGFYLCACSPLANTGELFFGEGSRLTVL.

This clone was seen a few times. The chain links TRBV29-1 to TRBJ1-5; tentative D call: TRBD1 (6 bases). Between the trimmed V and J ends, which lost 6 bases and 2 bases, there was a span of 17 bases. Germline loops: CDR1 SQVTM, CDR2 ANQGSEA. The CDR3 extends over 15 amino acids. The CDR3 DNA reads TGCAGCGTCACAATGGGGGCTCCAGGCAATCAGCCCCAGCATTTT. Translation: CSVTMGAPGNQPQHF.

Here the CDR3 DNA reads TGTGCCAGCCGAACGCGGGGTTATGGCTACACCTTC. It is translated as CASRTRGYGYTF. V is TRBV7-2 and J is TRBJ1-2, with D uncertain. The CDR3 loop spans 12 amino acids. The V and J ends lost 8 bases and 5 bases respectively, with 12 bases between them. CDR1 and CDR2 (germline): SGHTA, FQGNSA.

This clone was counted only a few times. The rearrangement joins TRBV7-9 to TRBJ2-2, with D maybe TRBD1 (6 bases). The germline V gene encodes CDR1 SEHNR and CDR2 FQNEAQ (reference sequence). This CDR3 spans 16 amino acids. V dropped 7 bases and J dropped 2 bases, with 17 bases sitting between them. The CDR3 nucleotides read TGTGCCAGCAAACACCGAGGGACATCAAACACCGGGGAGCTGTTTTTT. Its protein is CASKHRGTSNTGELFF.

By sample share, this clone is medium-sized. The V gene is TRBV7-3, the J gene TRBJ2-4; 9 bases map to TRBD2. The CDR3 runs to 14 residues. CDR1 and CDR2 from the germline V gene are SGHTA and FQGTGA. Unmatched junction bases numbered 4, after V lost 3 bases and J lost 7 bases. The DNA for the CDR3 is TGTGCCAGCAGCTTGACTAGCGGCCGGAACATTCAGTACTTC. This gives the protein CASSLTSGRNIQYF.